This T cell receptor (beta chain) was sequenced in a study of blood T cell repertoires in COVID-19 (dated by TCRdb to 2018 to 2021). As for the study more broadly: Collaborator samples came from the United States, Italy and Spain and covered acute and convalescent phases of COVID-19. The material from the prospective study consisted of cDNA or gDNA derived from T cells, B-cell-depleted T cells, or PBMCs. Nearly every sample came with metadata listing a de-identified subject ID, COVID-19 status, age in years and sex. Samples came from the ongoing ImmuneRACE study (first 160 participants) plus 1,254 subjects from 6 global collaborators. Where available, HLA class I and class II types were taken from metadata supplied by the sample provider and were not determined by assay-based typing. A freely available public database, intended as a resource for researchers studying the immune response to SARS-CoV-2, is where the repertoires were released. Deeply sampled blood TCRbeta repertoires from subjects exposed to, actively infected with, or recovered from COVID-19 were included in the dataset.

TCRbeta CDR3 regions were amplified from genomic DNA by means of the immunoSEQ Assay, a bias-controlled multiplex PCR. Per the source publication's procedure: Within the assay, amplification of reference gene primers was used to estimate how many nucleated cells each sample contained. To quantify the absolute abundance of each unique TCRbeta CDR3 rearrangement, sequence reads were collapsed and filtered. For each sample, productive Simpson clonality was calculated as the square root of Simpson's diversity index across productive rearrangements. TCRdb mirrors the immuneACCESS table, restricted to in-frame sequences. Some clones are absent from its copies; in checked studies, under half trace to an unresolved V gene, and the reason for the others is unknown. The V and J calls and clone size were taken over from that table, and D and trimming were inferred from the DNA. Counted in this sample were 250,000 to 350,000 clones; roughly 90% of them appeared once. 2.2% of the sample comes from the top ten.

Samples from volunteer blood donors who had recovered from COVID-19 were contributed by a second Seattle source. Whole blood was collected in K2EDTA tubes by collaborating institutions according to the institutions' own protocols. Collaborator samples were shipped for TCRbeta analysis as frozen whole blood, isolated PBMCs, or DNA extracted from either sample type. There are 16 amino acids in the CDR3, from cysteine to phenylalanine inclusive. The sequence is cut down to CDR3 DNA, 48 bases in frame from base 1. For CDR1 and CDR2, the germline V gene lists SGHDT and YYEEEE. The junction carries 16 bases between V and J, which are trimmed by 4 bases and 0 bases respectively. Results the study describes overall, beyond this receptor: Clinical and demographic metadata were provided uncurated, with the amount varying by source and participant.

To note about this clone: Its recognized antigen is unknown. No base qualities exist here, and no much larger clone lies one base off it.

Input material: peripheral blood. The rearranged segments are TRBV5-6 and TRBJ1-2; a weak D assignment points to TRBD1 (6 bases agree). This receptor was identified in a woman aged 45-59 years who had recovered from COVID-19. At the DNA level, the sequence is TGTGCCAGCAGCCAGGTCCGGGACATCTCTAACTATGGCTACACCTTC. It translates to CASSQVRDISNYGYTF.